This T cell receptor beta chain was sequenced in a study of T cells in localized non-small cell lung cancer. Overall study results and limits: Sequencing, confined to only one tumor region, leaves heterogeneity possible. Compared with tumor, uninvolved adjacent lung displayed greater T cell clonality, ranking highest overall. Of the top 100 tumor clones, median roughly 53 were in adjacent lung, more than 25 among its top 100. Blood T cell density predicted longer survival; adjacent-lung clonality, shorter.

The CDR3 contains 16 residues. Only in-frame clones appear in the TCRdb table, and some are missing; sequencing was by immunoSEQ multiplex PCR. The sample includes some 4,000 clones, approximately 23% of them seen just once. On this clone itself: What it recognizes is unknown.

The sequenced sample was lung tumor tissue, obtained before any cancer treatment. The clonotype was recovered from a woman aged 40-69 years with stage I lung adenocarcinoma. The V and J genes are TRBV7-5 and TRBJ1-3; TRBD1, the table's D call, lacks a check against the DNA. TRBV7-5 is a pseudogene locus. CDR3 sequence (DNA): TGTGCCAGCAGCTCTACAGGGGGAGGTTCTGGAAACACCATATATTTT. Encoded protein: CASSSTGGGSGNTIYF.